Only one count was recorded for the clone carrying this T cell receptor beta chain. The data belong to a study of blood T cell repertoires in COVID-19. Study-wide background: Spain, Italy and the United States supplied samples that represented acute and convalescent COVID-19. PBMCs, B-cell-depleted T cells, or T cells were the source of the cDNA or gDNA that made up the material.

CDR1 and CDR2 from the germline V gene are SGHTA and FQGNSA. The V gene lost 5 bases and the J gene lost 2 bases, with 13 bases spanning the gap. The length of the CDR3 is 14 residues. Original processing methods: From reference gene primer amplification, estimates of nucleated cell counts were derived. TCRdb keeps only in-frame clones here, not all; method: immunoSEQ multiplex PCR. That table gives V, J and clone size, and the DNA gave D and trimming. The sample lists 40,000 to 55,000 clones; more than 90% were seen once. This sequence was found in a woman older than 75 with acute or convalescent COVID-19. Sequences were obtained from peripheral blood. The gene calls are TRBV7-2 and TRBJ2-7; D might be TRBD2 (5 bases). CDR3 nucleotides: TGTGCCAGCAGCCGCGGGTCCCAACCCTACGAGCAGTACTTC. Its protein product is CASSRGSQPYEQYF. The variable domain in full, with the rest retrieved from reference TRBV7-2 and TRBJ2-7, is GAGVSQSPSNKVTEKGKDVELRCDPISGHTALYWYRQSLGQGLEFLIYFQGNSAPDKSGLPSDRFSAERTGGSVSTLTIQRTQQEDSAVYLCASSRGSQPYEQYFGPGTRLTVT.